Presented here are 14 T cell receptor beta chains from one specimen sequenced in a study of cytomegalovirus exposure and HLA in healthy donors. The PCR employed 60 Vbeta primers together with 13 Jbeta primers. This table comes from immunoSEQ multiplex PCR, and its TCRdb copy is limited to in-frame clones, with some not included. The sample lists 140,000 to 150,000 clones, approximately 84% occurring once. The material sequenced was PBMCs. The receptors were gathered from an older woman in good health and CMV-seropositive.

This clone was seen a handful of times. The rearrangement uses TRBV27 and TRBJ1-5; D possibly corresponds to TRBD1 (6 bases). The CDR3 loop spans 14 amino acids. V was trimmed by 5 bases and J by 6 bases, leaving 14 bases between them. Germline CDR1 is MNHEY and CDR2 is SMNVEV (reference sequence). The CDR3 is CASSLQGLRQPQHF. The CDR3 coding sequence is TGTGCCAGCAGTCTACAGGGATTGCGTCAGCCCCAGCATTTT.

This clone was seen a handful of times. The CDR3 nucleotides are TGCGCCAGCAGCCAAGATTCCGGCGGCTACAATGAGCAGTTCTTC. Protein product: CASSQDSGGYNEQFF. This chain uses TRBV4-3 with TRBJ2-1, with unresolved D. Trimming stripped 0 bases from V and 3 bases from J, with 9 bases between. Germline assignment: CDR1 LGHNA and CDR2 YSLEER. CDR3 length: 15 residues.

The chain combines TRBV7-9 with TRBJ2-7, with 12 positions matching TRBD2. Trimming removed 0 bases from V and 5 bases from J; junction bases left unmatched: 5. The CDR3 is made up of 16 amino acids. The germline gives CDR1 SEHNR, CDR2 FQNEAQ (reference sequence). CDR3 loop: CASSLALAGGPHEQYF. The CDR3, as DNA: TGTGCCAGCAGCTTAGCTCTAGCGGGAGGGCCCCACGAGCAGTACTTC.

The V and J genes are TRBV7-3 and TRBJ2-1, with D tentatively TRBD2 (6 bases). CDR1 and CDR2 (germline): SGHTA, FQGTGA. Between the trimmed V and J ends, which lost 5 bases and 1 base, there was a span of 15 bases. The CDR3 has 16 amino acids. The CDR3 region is CASSQDGRGSYNEQFF. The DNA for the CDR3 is TGTGCCAGCAGCCAAGACGGGAGAGGGTCCTACAATGAGCAGTTCTTC.

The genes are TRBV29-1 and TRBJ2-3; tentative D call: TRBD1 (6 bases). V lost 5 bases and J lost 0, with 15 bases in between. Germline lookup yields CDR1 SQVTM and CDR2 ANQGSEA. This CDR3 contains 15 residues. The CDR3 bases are TGCAGCGTTTTCGGGACACCCCTGAGCACAGATACGCAGTATTTT. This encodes CSVFGTPLSTDTQYF.

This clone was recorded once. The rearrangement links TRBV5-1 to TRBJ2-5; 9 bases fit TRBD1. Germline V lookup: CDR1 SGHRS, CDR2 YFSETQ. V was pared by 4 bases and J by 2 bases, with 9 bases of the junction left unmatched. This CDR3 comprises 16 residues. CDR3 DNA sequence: TGCGCCAGCAGCCCCAAGGGGACAGGGTATCAAGAGACCCAGTACTTC. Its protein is CASSPKGTGYQETQYF.

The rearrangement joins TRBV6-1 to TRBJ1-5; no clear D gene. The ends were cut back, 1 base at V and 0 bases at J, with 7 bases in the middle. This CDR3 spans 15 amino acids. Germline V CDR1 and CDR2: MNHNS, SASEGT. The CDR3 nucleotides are TGTGCCAGCAGTGAAGGGCAAGTTAGCAATCAGCCCCAGCATTTT. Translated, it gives CASSEGQVSNQPQHF.

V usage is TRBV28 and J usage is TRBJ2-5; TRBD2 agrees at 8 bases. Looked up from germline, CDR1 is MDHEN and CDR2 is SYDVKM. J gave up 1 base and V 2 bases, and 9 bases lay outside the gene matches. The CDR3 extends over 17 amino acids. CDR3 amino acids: CASSLAMRGAGQETQYF. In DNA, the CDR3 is TGTGCCAGCAGTTTAGCCATGCGGGGGGCGGGCCAAGAGACCCAGTACTTC.

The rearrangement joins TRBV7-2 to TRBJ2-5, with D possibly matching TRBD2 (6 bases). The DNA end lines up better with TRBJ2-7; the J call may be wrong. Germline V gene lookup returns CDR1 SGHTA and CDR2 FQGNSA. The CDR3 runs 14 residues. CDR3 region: CASSPHGRSYEQYF. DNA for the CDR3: TGTGCCAGCAGCCCCCACGGGAGATCCTACGAGCAGTACTTC.

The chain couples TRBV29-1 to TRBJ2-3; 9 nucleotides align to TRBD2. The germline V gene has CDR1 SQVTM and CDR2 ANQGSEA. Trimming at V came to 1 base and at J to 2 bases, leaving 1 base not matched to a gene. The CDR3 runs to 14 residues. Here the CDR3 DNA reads TGCAGCGTTGAAGGCGGGAGGGCCACAGATACGCAGTATTTT. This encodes CSVEGGRATDTQYF.

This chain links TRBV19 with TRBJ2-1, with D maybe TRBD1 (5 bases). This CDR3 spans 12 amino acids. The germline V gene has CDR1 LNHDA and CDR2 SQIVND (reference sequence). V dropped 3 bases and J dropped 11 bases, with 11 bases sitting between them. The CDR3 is CASSIGRDQQFF. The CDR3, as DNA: TGTGCCAGTAGTATCGGCAGGGATCAGCAGTTCTTC.

CDR3 amino acids: CASSEGTSGYNEQFF. In DNA form, the CDR3 reads TGTGCCAGCAGCGAGGGGACTAGCGGCTACAATGAGCAGTTCTTC. V usage is TRBV11-3 and J usage is TRBJ2-1, with 11 bases that match TRBD2. This CDR3 spans 15 amino acids. The junction had 3 bases not matched to a gene; V was cut back by 5 bases and J by 3 bases. The germline gives CDR1 SGHNT, CDR2 YENEEA.

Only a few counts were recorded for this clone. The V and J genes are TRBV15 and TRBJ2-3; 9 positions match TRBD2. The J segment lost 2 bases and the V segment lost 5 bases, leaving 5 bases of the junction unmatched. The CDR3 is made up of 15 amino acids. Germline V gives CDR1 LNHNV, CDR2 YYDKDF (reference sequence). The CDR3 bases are TGTGCCACCAGCGGGACTAGCTTATTCACAGATACGCAGTATTTT. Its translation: CATSGTSLFTDTQYF. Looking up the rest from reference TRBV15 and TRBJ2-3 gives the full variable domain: DAMVIQNPRYQVTQFGKPVTLSCSQTLNHNVMYWYQQKSSQAPKLLFHYYDKDFNNEADTPDNFQSRRPNTSFCFLDIRSPGLGDTAMYLCATSGTSLFTDTQYFGPGTRLTVL.

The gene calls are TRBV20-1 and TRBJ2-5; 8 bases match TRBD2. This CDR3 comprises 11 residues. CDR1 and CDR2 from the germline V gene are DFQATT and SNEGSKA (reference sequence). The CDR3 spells CSTGREETQYF. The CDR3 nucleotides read TGCAGCACCGGGAGGGAAGAGACCCAGTACTTC.